This TCR beta chain was recovered during a study of response to subunit inactivated influenza vaccine. TCRdb called the RT-PCR reads again in MiXCR, with one record for every CDR3 protein. The data show around 540,000 distinct CDR3 sequences, approximately 12% seen once. Trimming removed 6 bases from V and 0 bases from J, with 12 bases in between. CDR3 length: 15 amino acids. From germline, CDR1 is MNHNS and CDR2 SASEGT. As regards this clonotype: Its antigen is undetermined.

Notes on the study in general: The authors suggested that every seasonal influenza vaccination recruits few new T cells.

The clonotype comes from a man aged 45 to 65 who received an inactivated influenza vaccine. This sequence joins TRBV6-1 and TRBJ2-1; no clear D. The sample was PBMCs from blood, taken on the day of vaccination. Here the CDR3 reads CASSHRYFSYNEQFF. In nucleotides, the CDR3 is TGTGCCAGCAGCCACCGGTACTTCTCCTACAATGAGCAGTTCTTC.